This T cell receptor (beta chain) was identified during a study of shared clonotypes between healthy human individuals. Findings and caveats of the study: Only blood underwent sampling, and tissue repertoires likely differ. Clonotype sharing across several donors was observed for about 5.5% of naive CD4 clonotypes.

On this clone: Its antigen remains unidentified.

Replicate PCRs for sorted subsets used 200 ng DNA; this equaled 25,000 to 35,000 T cell genomes. Assay used: immunoSEQ multiplex PCR; TCRdb lists only in-frame clones, some missing. The sample has approximately 640,000 clones; about two thirds are singletons. The TCR originated in a woman aged 25 to 39 in good health. Material: memory CD4+ T cells sorted from blood. As to subset: CD45RA-negative fraction.

CDR3 DNA sequence: TGTGCCAGCAGTGAGACAGGGGGCTCCTCCGGCTACACCTTC. Its translation is CASSETGGSSGYTF. The chain employs TRBV2 and TRBJ1-2; 10 nucleotides match TRBD1. The CDR3 runs to 14 residues. V trimming: 3 bases; J trimming: 8 bases; junction bases outside the gene matches: 6. CDR1 is SNHLY, CDR2 FYNNEI, per germline. Drawing the rest from reference TRBV2 and TRBJ1-2, the complete variable domain is EPEVTQTPSHQVTQMGQEVILRCVPISNHLYFYWYRQILGQKVEFLVSFYNNEISEKSEIFDDQFSVERPDGSNFTLKIRSTKLEDSAMYFCASSETGGSSGYTFGSGTRLTVV.